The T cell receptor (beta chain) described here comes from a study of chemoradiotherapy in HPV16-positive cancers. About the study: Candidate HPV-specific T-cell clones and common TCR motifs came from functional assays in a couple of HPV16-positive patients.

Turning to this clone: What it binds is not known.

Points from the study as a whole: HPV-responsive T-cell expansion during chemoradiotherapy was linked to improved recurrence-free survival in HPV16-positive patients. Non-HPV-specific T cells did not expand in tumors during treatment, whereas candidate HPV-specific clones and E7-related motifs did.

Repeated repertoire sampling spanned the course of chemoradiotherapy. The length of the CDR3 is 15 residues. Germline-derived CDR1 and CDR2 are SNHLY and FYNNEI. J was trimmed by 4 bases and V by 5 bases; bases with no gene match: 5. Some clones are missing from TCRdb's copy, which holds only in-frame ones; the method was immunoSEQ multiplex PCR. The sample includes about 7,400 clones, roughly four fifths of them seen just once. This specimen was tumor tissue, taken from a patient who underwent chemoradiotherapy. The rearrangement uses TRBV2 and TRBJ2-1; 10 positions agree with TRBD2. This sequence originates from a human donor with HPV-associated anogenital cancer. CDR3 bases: TGTGCCAGCAGTCCTAGGACTAGCGGTTACAATGAGCAGTTCTTC. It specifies CASSPRTSGYNEQFF. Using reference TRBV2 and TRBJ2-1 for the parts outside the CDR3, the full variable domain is EPEVTQTPSHQVTQMGQEVILRCVPISNHLYFYWYRQILGQKVEFLVSFYNNEISEKSEIFDDQFSVERPDGSNFTLKIRSTKLEDSAMYFCASSPRTSGYNEQFFGPGTRLTVL.